A selection of T cell receptor beta chains follows, all from one sample in a study of regulatory T cells in long-lasting Graves disease. One entry per CDR3 protein results from TCRdb running MiXCR on the multiplex PCR reads. The sample gives hundreds of thousands of distinct CDR3 sequences, about 32% of which show up once; 40% to 50% is in the top ten. Sequencing was performed on peripheral blood mononuclear cells (PBMCs), taken when the disease was refractory, from a patient treated with antithyroid drugs. The origin of the receptors is a female donor with Graves disease. Each CDR3 is given with its conserved first and last residue. The D gene is left open where the match is weak. The size of a clone is reported for some rows only, either as once, few or many, or as a class for expanded clones.

clone size: once
J gene: TRBJ1-2
D gene: TRBD1
V gene: TRBV6-1
CDR3 protein: CASESGQGVRGGYTF
CDR3 DNA: TGTGCCAGCGAATCCGGGCAGGGGGTACGAGGAGGCTACACCTTC

clone size: many
J gene: TRBJ2-7
D gene: -
V gene: TRBV2
CDR3 protein: CASSEGPRSVYEQYF
CDR3 DNA: TGTGCCAGCAGTGAAGGTCCGAGGAGCGTGTACGAGCAGTACTTC

clone size: -
J gene: TRBJ2-7
D gene: -
V gene: TRBV7-3
CDR3 protein: CASSLGGPRPQQYF
CDR3 DNA: TGTGCCAGCAGCTTAGGGGGACCTCGACCCCAGCAGTACTTC

clone size: -
J gene: TRBJ1-1
D gene: TRBD1
V gene: TRBV5-1
CDR3 protein: CASSSGTGVSEAFF
CDR3 DNA: TGCGCCAGCAGCTCAGGGACAGGGGTGTCTGAAGCTTTCTTT

clone size: few
J gene: TRBJ1-5
D gene: TRBD1
V gene: TRBV19
CDR3 protein: CASIGGTGGFHSNQPQHF
CDR3 DNA: TGTGCCAGTATTGGAGGGACAGGGGGCTTCCATAGCAATCAGCCCCAGCATTTT

clone size: few
J gene: TRBJ1-1
D gene: -
V gene: TRBV6-1
CDR3 protein: CASRGGRVLKAFF
CDR3 DNA: TGTGCCAGCAGGGGTGGAAGGGTCCTAAAAGCTTTCTTT

clone size: many
J gene: TRBJ1-2
D gene: -
V gene: TRBV11-2
CDR3 protein: CASSLDISTNYGYTF
CDR3 DNA: TGTGCCAGCAGCTTAGATATCAGCACTAACTATGGCTACACCTTC

clone size: -
J gene: TRBJ1-4
D gene: TRBD1
V gene: TRBV7-9
CDR3 protein: CASRARQGLNEKLFF
CDR3 DNA: TGTGCCAGCAGGGCCAGACAGGGACTTAATGAAAAACTGTTTTTT

clone size: few
J gene: TRBJ1-4
D gene: -
V gene: TRBV5-1
CDR3 protein: CASSLAVATNEKLFF
CDR3 DNA: TGCGCCAGCAGCTTGGCCGTGGCCACGAATGAAAAACTGTTTTTT

clone size: -
J gene: TRBJ2-7
D gene: -
V gene: TRBV12-3/TRBV12-4
CDR3 protein: CASSYSVTYEQYF
CDR3 DNA: TGTGCCAGCAGTTACTCGGTGACCTACGAGCAGTACTTC

clone size: -
J gene: TRBJ1-1
D gene: -
V gene: TRBV3-1
CDR3 protein: CASSQVGGRTEAFF
CDR3 DNA: TGTGCCAGCAGCCAAGTGGGCGGGCGCACTGAAGCTTTCTTT

clone size: many
J gene: TRBJ1-2
D gene: -
V gene: TRBV2
CDR3 protein: CASSQPDGGYGYTF
CDR3 DNA: TGTGCCAGCAGTCAGCCCGACGGAGGATATGGCTACACCTTC

clone size: once
J gene: TRBJ1-5
D gene: -
V gene: TRBV3-1
CDR3 protein: CASSDGGRLSWHF
CDR3 DNA: TGTGCCAGCTCCGACGGAGGCCGTTTAAGTTGGCATTTT

clone size: -
J gene: TRBJ1-6
D gene: -
V gene: TRBV2
CDR3 protein: CASSSPNSPPHF
CDR3 DNA: TGTGCCAGCAGTTCACCAAATTCACCCCCCCACTTT

clone size: -
J gene: TRBJ2-1
D gene: -
V gene: TRBV5-1
CDR3 protein: CASSLEGHNYNEQFF
CDR3 DNA: TGCGCCAGCAGCTTGGAGGGACACAACTACAATGAGCAGTTCTTC

clone size: once
J gene: TRBJ1-5
D gene: -
V gene: TRBV15
CDR3 protein: CATSRDGRGAQPQHF
CDR3 DNA: TGTGCCACCAGCAGAGACGGGCGGGGGGCGCAGCCCCAGCATTTT

clone size: -
J gene: TRBJ1-4
D gene: TRBD1
V gene: TRBV6-1
CDR3 protein: CASTVSGGGEKLFF
CDR3 DNA: TGTGCCAGCACGGTGTCAGGGGGAGGTGAAAAACTGTTTTTT

clone size: few
J gene: TRBJ1-4
D gene: -
V gene: TRBV6-1
CDR3 protein: CASSNNEKLFF
CDR3 DNA: TGTGCCAGCAGTAATAATGAAAAACTGTTTTTT

clone size: few
J gene: TRBJ1-5
D gene: -
V gene: TRBV6-1
CDR3 protein: CASSEYLGQPQHF
CDR3 DNA: TGTGCCAGCAGTGAATATCTGGGACAGCCCCAGCATTTT

clone size: few
J gene: TRBJ1-2
D gene: -
V gene: TRBV29-1
CDR3 protein: CSVDHRVGYGYTF
CDR3 DNA: TGCAGCGTTGACCACAGGGTTGGGTATGGCTACACCTTC

clone size: -
J gene: TRBJ2-5
D gene: TRBD2
V gene: TRBV10-1
CDR3 protein: CASSLAGEGETQYF
CDR3 DNA: TGCGCCAGCAGTCTAGCGGGAGAGGGAGAGACCCAGTACTTC

clone size: -
J gene: TRBJ1-6
D gene: -
V gene: TRBV20-1
CDR3 protein: CSASAGSSYNSPLHF
CDR3 DNA: TGCAGTGCTAGTGCAGGGAGCTCCTATAATTCACCCCTCCACTTT

clone size: -
J gene: TRBJ1-5
D gene: -
V gene: TRBV19
CDR3 protein: CASSWVGSNQPQHF
CDR3 DNA: TGTGCCAGTAGTTGGGTTGGAAGCAATCAGCCCCAGCATTTT

clone size: -
J gene: TRBJ1-6
D gene: TRBD1
V gene: TRBV27
CDR3 protein: CASRPQGAAGGSPLHF
CDR3 DNA: TGTGCCAGCAGACCCCAGGGGGCGGCGGGAGGATCACCCCTCCACTTT

clone size: -
J gene: TRBJ1-1
D gene: TRBD1
V gene: TRBV28
CDR3 protein: CASATRGTANTEAFF
CDR3 DNA: TGTGCCAGCGCCACCCGGGGGACAGCGAACACTGAAGCTTTCTTT

clone size: -
J gene: TRBJ1-5
D gene: -
V gene: TRBV10-3
CDR3 protein: CAISGGQGTQPQHF
CDR3 DNA: TGTGCCATCAGTGGTGGGCAGGGGACCCAGCCCCAGCATTTT

clone size: -
J gene: TRBJ2-1
D gene: -
V gene: TRBV7-3
CDR3 protein: CASSRSGSASYNEQFF
CDR3 DNA: TGTGCCAGCAGCCGGAGCGGATCGGCCTCCTACAATGAGCAGTTCTTC

clone size: many
J gene: TRBJ2-7
D gene: TRBD1
V gene: TRBV7-9
CDR3 protein: CASSPRTGGYEQYF
CDR3 DNA: TGTGCCAGCAGCCCCCGGACAGGGGGCTACGAGCAGTACTTC

clone size: few
J gene: TRBJ1-1
D gene: -
V gene: TRBV5-1
CDR3 protein: CASSLASSAGTEAFF
CDR3 DNA: TGCGCCAGCAGCTTGGCCTCGAGCGCGGGCACTGAAGCTTTCTTT

clone size: many
J gene: TRBJ1-5
D gene: -
V gene: TRBV12-3/TRBV12-4
CDR3 protein: CASSQREDQPQHF
CDR3 DNA: TGTGCCAGCAGCCAGAGGGAGGATCAGCCCCAGCATTTT

clone size: -
J gene: TRBJ1-6
D gene: -
V gene: TRBV6-2/TRBV6-3
CDR3 protein: CASSPGIGRNSPLHF
CDR3 DNA: TGTGCCAGCAGTCCAGGGATAGGACGTAACTCACCCCTCCACTTT

clone size: -
J gene: TRBJ2-3
D gene: -
V gene: TRBV7-2
CDR3 protein: CASSHLVRGPSSTDTQYF
CDR3 DNA: TGTGCCAGCAGCCACCTAGTTAGGGGACCTTCTAGCACAGATACGCAGTATTTT

clone size: -
J gene: TRBJ2-2
D gene: TRBD2
V gene: TRBV18
CDR3 protein: CASSPWTSGTTGELFF
CDR3 DNA: TGTGCCAGCTCACCTTGGACTAGCGGGACCACCGGGGAGCTGTTTTTT

clone size: few
J gene: TRBJ1-4
D gene: -
V gene: TRBV28
CDR3 protein: CASSSGIRVYDEKLFF
CDR3 DNA: TGTGCCAGCAGTTCCGGGATCAGGGTGTACGATGAAAAACTGTTTTTT

clone size: -
J gene: TRBJ2-7
D gene: -
V gene: TRBV29-1
CDR3 protein: CSVEDRGKGYEQYF
CDR3 DNA: TGCAGCGTTGAAGATCGTGGCAAAGGTTACGAGCAGTACTTC

clone size: few
J gene: TRBJ2-7
D gene: -
V gene: TRBV27
CDR3 protein: CASRKGGEQYF
CDR3 DNA: TGTGCCAGCAGGAAGGGTGGCGAGCAGTACTTC

clone size: -
J gene: TRBJ2-5
D gene: TRBD1
V gene: TRBV3-1
CDR3 protein: CASSPWDRGLQETQYF
CDR3 DNA: TGTGCCAGCAGCCCGTGGGACAGGGGGCTCCAAGAGACCCAGTACTTC

clone size: few
J gene: TRBJ1-4
D gene: TRBD1
V gene: TRBV20-1
CDR3 protein: CSAIRGPGTGMQSNEKLFF
CDR3 DNA: TGCAGTGCTATCCGGGGACCGGGGACAGGGATGCAGAGTAATGAAAAACTGTTTTTT

clone size: few
J gene: TRBJ2-7
D gene: -
V gene: TRBV7-9
CDR3 protein: CASSHAQLEQYF
CDR3 DNA: TGTGCCAGCAGCCACGCACAGTTGGAGCAGTACTTC

clone size: few
J gene: TRBJ1-2
D gene: TRBD1
V gene: TRBV7-2
CDR3 protein: CASSLDGTGVYGYTF
CDR3 DNA: TGTGCCAGCAGCTTAGATGGGACAGGGGTCTATGGCTACACCTTC

clone size: few
J gene: TRBJ1-2
D gene: -
V gene: TRBV6-1
CDR3 protein: CASREVGYTF
CDR3 DNA: TGTGCCAGCAGAGAAGTTGGCTACACCTTC

clone size: -
J gene: TRBJ1-1
D gene: -
V gene: TRBV7-9
CDR3 protein: CASSLELHAEAFF
CDR3 DNA: TGTGCCAGCAGCTTAGAATTACACGCTGAAGCTTTCTTT

clone size: many
J gene: TRBJ1-4
D gene: -
V gene: TRBV27
CDR3 protein: CASRRGVATNEKLFF
CDR3 DNA: TGTGCCAGCCGGCGAGGGGTTGCAACTAATGAAAAACTGTTTTTT

clone size: few
J gene: TRBJ1-2
D gene: TRBD1
V gene: TRBV10-3
CDR3 protein: CAISVNRDRGNYGYTF
CDR3 DNA: TGTGCCATCAGCGTTAACCGGGACAGGGGTAACTATGGCTACACCTTC

clone size: few
J gene: TRBJ1-2
D gene: TRBD1
V gene: TRBV2
CDR3 protein: CASSRDRGFNYGYTF
CDR3 DNA: TGTGCCAGCAGTCGGGACAGGGGTTTTAACTATGGCTACACCTTC

clone size: -
J gene: TRBJ1-4
D gene: -
V gene: TRBV5-1
CDR3 protein: CASSSNTATNEKLFF
CDR3 DNA: TGCGCCAGCAGCTCTAACACAGCAACTAATGAAAAACTGTTTTTT

clone size: -
J gene: TRBJ1-1
D gene: -
V gene: TRBV7-2
CDR3 protein: CASSPTGGARNTEAFF
CDR3 DNA: TGTGCCAGCAGCCCAACGGGGGGGGCCAGGAACACTGAAGCTTTCTTT

clone size: few
J gene: TRBJ1-4
D gene: -
V gene: TRBV3-1
CDR3 protein: CASSQDEESDEKLFF
CDR3 DNA: TGTGCCAGCAGCCAAGATGAGGAGTCGGACGAAAAACTGTTTTTT

clone size: -
J gene: TRBJ1-1
D gene: TRBD1
V gene: TRBV7-3
CDR3 protein: CASSSRTGGDTEASF
CDR3 DNA: TGTGCCAGCAGCTCCCGGACAGGGGGGGACACTGAAGCTTCCTTT

clone size: -
J gene: TRBJ2-7
D gene: TRBD1
V gene: TRBV7-3
CDR3 protein: CASSVRAPGQGSYEQYF
CDR3 DNA: TGTGCCAGCAGCGTAAGGGCCCCGGGACAGGGGTCCTACGAGCAGTACTTC

clone size: -
J gene: TRBJ1-4
D gene: -
V gene: TRBV28
CDR3 protein: CASSFEGMANEKLFF
CDR3 DNA: TGTGCCAGCAGTTTCGAGGGGATGGCTAATGAAAAACTGTTTTTT

clone size: -
J gene: TRBJ2-3
D gene: -
V gene: TRBV7-3
CDR3 protein: CASTPGGPTDTQYF
CDR3 DNA: TGTGCCAGCACCCCGGGTGGACCCACAGATACGCAGTATTTT

clone size: -
J gene: TRBJ1-1
D gene: -
V gene: TRBV2
CDR3 protein: CASSEDHAMNTEAFF
CDR3 DNA: TGTGCCAGCAGTGAAGACCACGCAATGAACACTGAAGCTTTCTTT

clone size: few
J gene: TRBJ1-1
D gene: -
V gene: TRBV9
CDR3 protein: CASSPSWSSTEAFF
CDR3 DNA: TGTGCCAGCAGCCCCTCCTGGTCAAGCACTGAAGCTTTCTTT

clone size: once
J gene: TRBJ1-2
D gene: -
V gene: TRBV29-1
CDR3 protein: CSAVVDSFYGYTF
CDR3 DNA: TGCAGCGCCGTTGTTGACAGCTTCTATGGCTACACCTTC

clone size: -
J gene: TRBJ1-5
D gene: TRBD1
V gene: TRBV20-1
CDR3 protein: CSARTGGVFSNQPQHF
CDR3 DNA: TGCAGTGCCAGAACAGGGGGGGTATTTAGCAATCAGCCCCAGCATTTT